This TCR beta chain derives from a study of T-cell reconstitution after alpha-beta-depleted transplantation in children. During its preparation, the TCRbeta library received unique molecular identifiers. MiXCR, run by TCRdb on the PCR reads, gives a single entry per CDR3 protein. The sample contains 600,000 to 700,000 distinct CDR3 sequences, about 12% of which appear only once. This clonotype was counted between two and nine times. The CDR3 carries no conserved terminal phenylalanine or tryptophan, so it likely arises from a read error. Because the CDR3's place on the DNA is in doubt, the DNA is left out and the CDR3 is given as listed by TCRdb. The CDR3 adds up to 11 amino acids, both ends counted. Germline lookup yields CDR1 SNHLY and CDR2 FYNNEI.

This material consisted of PBMCs, taken before TCRalphabeta/CD19-depleted stem cell transplant. The clonotype was recovered from a girl aged 2 to 10 with congenital amegakaryocytic thrombocytopenia, due to receive a stem cell transplant. V and J are TRBV2 and TRBJ2-1; no DNA check was done on the table's D call, TRBD2. CDR3: CASWRSSGRFV.